This passage covers 2 T cell receptor beta chains from one sample sequenced in a study of blood T cells in healthy people across ages. Primers used in a second PCR of roughly 7 to 12 cycles were a sample-barcoded 5' primer and a J-beta primer mix. TCRdb re-derived calls from the 5' RACE reads in MiXCR, one entry per CDR3 protein. Among more than 800,000 distinct CDR3 sequences, 45% were seen once, and the ten largest hold 18%. Sequencing was performed on blood. The receptor set was obtained from a woman aged 60-70 years in good health.

As to this clonotype: The junction departs from germline at one end; a sequencing error may be responsible. This sequence joins TRBV27 and TRBJ2-1; D perhaps matches TRBD1 (6 bases). Germline V CDR1 and CDR2: MNHEY, SMNVEV (reference sequence). The CDR3 spans 13 residues. This chain's CDR3 is CASGLIVGGEQFF. The CDR3 DNA sequence: TGTGCCAGCGGTTTAATCGTAGGGGGTGAGCAGTTCTTC.

V gene TRBV7-6 combines with J gene TRBJ1-4; 7 bases are a match to TRBD1. The CDR3 runs to 15 residues. V dropped 0 bases and J dropped 7; count of bases not matched to a gene: 5. Germline CDR1 SGHVS, CDR2 FNYEAQ. The CDR3 region has the DNA TGTGCCAGCAGCTTAGCACAGGGGCGGAGTGAAAAACTGTTTTTT. It yields the protein CASSLAQGRSEKLFF. Full variable domain (missing parts from reference TRBV7-6 and TRBJ1-4): GAGVSQSPRYKVTKRGQDVALRCDPISGHVSLYWYRQALGQGPEFLTYFNYEAQQDKSGLPNDRFSAERPEGSISTLTIQRTEQRDSAMYRCASSLAQGRSEKLFFGSGTQLSVL.